The present T cell receptor (beta chain) was sequenced within a study of metastatic and nonmetastatic thyroid tumors. For the study at large: The comparison covered peripheral blood and tumor or nodule tissue in malignant and benign thyroid patients. Points from the study as a whole: The reported finding was significantly higher TCR beta diversity in malignant thyroid tumors relative to benign nodules, in blood and tumor.

Not a single patient had been given any form of treatment at any point before undergoing thyroid surgery. In regard to this clone: Its antigen is as yet unknown.

This CDR3 is 15 amino acids long. Germline V gives CDR1 SGDLS, CDR2 YYNGEE. Between the trimmed V and J ends, which lost 4 bases and 9 bases, there was a span of 21 bases. In the original processing: Clinicopathological groups differed in CDR3, with these differences serving to build a distant-metastasis classifier for papillary thyroid cancer. Through MiXCR, TCRdb re-clonotyped the PCR reads. The V and J calls shown here were made by TCRdb, not taken from the authors' results. The table includes 30,000 to 40,000 clones, 25% to 30% detected once. The sample consisted of blood. The rearrangement uses TRBV9 and TRBJ2-3, with a possible D match to TRBD2 (5 bases). The TCR comes from a female donor with papillary thyroid cancer or a benign thyroid nodule (not recorded which). Some clones in this sample may be carry-over from other donors' samples. CDR3 DNA sequence: TGTGCCAGCAGCCCGATCTCAGGACGGACGGGGACGCAGTATTTT. The encoded protein is CASSPISGRTGTQYF.